One and the same sample provided the 18 T cell receptor beta chains below, sequenced in a study of early T cells in non-severe SARS-CoV-2 infection. TCRdb recomputed calls from the 5' RACE reads with MiXCR, one row per CDR3 protein. Of tens of thousands of distinct CDR3 sequences in the sample, around 8.5% were seen once. Sequencing was carried out using whole blood. The source of these receptors is an adult who was a healthcare worker with PCR-confirmed SARS-CoV-2 infection or an uninfected control (not recorded which).

This clonotype was seen only a few times. V is TRBV5-1 and J is TRBJ2-3; D possibly corresponds to TRBD1 (5 bases). Germline CDR1 and CDR2: SGHRS and YFSETQ. CDR3 size: 15 residues. Trimming pared 3 bases from V and 0 bases from J, leaving 11 bases between. The CDR3 region has the DNA TGCGCCAGCAGCTCAGGGCAGGTGAGCACAGATACGCAGTATTTT. Its protein product is CASSSGQVSTDTQYF.

V and J are TRBV6-1 and TRBJ2-7, with D possibly matching TRBD1 (5 bases). Trimming cost V 7 bases and J 3 bases, with 10 bases left between them. CDR1 is MNHNS and CDR2 is SASEGT in the germline V gene. This CDR3 has 12 residues. In DNA, the CDR3 is TGTGCCAGCATGCAGGGTTTCTACGAGCAGTACTTC. Amino acids: CASMQGFYEQYF.

The chain uses TRBV6-1 and TRBJ2-1; D possibly uses TRBD1 or TRBD2 (6 bases each). V lost 5 bases and J 8 bases, leaving 13 bases between the germline ends. The germline CDR1 and CDR2 sequences are MNHNS and SASEGT. The CDR3 loop spans 13 amino acids. The CDR3 nucleotides are TGTGCCAGCAGTCCAGTGGGGGGCGATGAGCAGTTCTTC. This encodes CASSPVGGDEQFF.

The V and J genes are TRBV2 and TRBJ2-3; D gene uncertain. Germline assignment: CDR1 SNHLY and CDR2 FYNNEI. The V gene lost 10 bases and the J gene lost 3 bases, with 17 bases spanning the gap. The CDR3 covers 14 residues. The CDR3 nucleotides are TGTGCCATCTACCGAGGCCTCCAAACAGATACGCAGTATTTT. The encoded protein is CAIYRGLQTDTQYF.

This clonotype showed up just a few times. An end of the junction does not agree with germline; a read error may underlie this. The genes are TRBV29-1 and TRBJ1-4; D gene unclear. The germline V gene encodes CDR1 SQVTM and CDR2 ANQGSEA. The CDR3 is made up of 11 amino acids. The CDR3 loop reads CICRSNEKLFF. The CDR3 bases are TGTATATGTCGGTCTAATGAAAAACTGTTTTTT.

This clonotype appeared a few times. This chain's CDR3 is CASSQGTSQETQYF. In DNA, the CDR3 is TGTGCCAGCAGCCAAGGGACTAGCCAAGAGACCCAGTACTTC. The J gene is TRBJ2-5, the V gene TRBV3-1, with TRBD2 matching over 7 bases. This CDR3 region has 14 residues. Germline V lookup: CDR1 LGHDT, CDR2 YNNKEL (reference sequence). V trimming: 1 base; J trimming: 1 base; junction bases outside the gene matches: 0.

This clonotype was detected many times. The CDR3 loop is CASSQTHGSTHEQYF. The CDR3, as DNA: TGTGCCAGCAGCCAAACTCACGGGTCTACACACGAGCAGTACTTC. The rearrangement links TRBV3-1 to TRBJ2-7, with no clear D. The CDR3 length is 15 residues. CDR1 and CDR2 from the germline V gene are LGHDT and YNNKEL (reference sequence). The germline V and J ends were trimmed by 2 bases and 5 bases, with 16 bases remaining between them.

This clonotype was counted many times. The chain recombines TRBV25-1 with TRBJ2-7; maybe TRBD2 (5 bases). Trimming pared 1 base from V and 6 bases from J, leaving 13 bases between. Looked up from germline, CDR1 is MGHDK and CDR2 is SYGVNS. CDR3 length: 14 amino acids. CDR3 nucleotides: TGTGCCAGCAGTGAATCTGGCGGGCTGCTCGAGCAGTACTTC. Protein sequence: CASSESGGLLEQYF.

This clonotype was picked up a small number of times. The chain links TRBV27 to TRBJ2-7; D is ambiguous. Trimming pared 5 bases from V and 0 bases from J, leaving 11 bases between. Germline assignment: CDR1 MNHEY and CDR2 SMNVEV (reference sequence). The CDR3 sequence is 14 residues long. CDR3 bases: TGTGCCAGCAGTATAGGAACCGACTCCTACGAGCAGTACTTC. It yields the protein CASSIGTDSYEQYF.

This clonotype has ten or more counts. The rearrangement links TRBV24-1 to TRBJ2-2, with D hard to call. The germline V gene encodes CDR1 KGHDR and CDR2 SFDVKD. CDR3 size: 15 residues. V was pared by 4 bases and J by 7 bases, with 15 bases between. The DNA of the CDR3 is TGTGCCACCAGTGACCAAAAGAATGGGGTCGGGGAGCTGTTTTTT. It encodes CATSDQKNGVGELFF.

This clonotype turned up a few times. The CDR3 sequence is CASSLGRTRASYNSPLHF. CDR3 sequence (DNA): TGCGCCAGCAGCTTGGGGCGGACCCGGGCCTCCTATAATTCACCCCTCCACTTT. The chain combines TRBV5-1 with TRBJ1-6; D is ambiguous. V lost 0 bases, J lost 0 bases, and 13 bases lay in between. CDR3 length: 18 residues. Per germline, CDR1 SGHRS and CDR2 YFSETQ.

This clonotype appeared many times. The chain recombines TRBV9 with TRBJ2-2, with 8 bases that match TRBD2. The trim removed 4 bases at V and 4 bases at J, leaving 9 bases unmatched. This CDR3 is 16 amino acids long. CDR1 and CDR2 (germline): SGDLS, YYNGEE. CDR3 DNA sequence: TGTGCCAGCAGCCCCGGGAGGGCTAGCGGCACCGGGGAGCTGTTTTTT. Its protein is CASSPGRASGTGELFF.

The chain has TRBV20-1 and TRBJ2-1, with TRBD2 matching 11 bases. Germline trimming cut 5 bases from V and 10 bases from J; bases unmatched to any gene: 13. The CDR3 consists of 15 residues. Germline CDR1 and CDR2: DFQATT and SNEGSKA (reference sequence). CDR3 sequence: CSADRTSGQTREQFF. DNA of the CDR3: TGCAGTGCTGACCGGACTAGCGGGCAGACCAGGGAGCAGTTCTTC.

In its sample, this clonotype was seen many times. The CDR3 nucleotides are TGTGCCAGCTCAGCCACAGGGGGAAGCAATCAGCCCCAGCATTTT. It is translated as CASSATGGSNQPQHF. The chain has TRBV18 and TRBJ1-5, with 8 bases lining up with TRBD1. The CDR3 loop spans 15 amino acids. Germline V gene lookup returns CDR1 KGHSH and CDR2 LQKENI. The J segment lost 1 base and the V segment lost 5 bases, leaving 4 bases of the junction unmatched.

This chain connects TRBV9 to TRBJ2-7; the D gene is possibly TRBD2 (7 bases). V was shortened by 0 bases and J by 3 bases, with 13 bases between the two germline ends. This CDR3 is 15 amino acids long. Germline-derived CDR1 and CDR2 are SGDLS and YYNGEE. This CDR3 reads CASSVVPGGLYEQYF. For the CDR3, the DNA is TGTGCCAGCAGCGTAGTTCCGGGGGGCCTCTACGAGCAGTACTTC.

J is TRBJ1-1 and V is TRBV6-5; D possibly corresponds to TRBD1 (5 bases). Trimming shortened V by 6 bases and J by 1 base, and 9 bases separated the two germline ends. This CDR3 spans 13 amino acids. The germline gives CDR1 MNHEY, CDR2 SVGAGI. The chain's CDR3 is CASREGKNTEAFF. DNA for the CDR3: TGTGCCAGCAGGGAGGGGAAGAACACTGAAGCTTTCTTT.

This clonotype appeared many times. This sequence joins TRBV6-1 and TRBJ2-1; TRBD1 agrees at 10 bases. J was trimmed by 5 bases and V by 10 bases; bases with no gene match: 5. From germline, CDR1 is MNHNS and CDR2 SASEGT. This CDR3 is built from 13 residues. CDR3 DNA: TGTGCCATCCGGGGGACAGGGGACAATGAGCAGTTCTTC. Encoded protein: CAIRGTGDNEQFF.

This clonotype was detected ten times or more. CDR3: CASSLRRQRTVPYEQYF. CDR3 nucleotide sequence: TGTGCCAGCAGCTTAAGAAGGCAGCGGACAGTACCCTACGAGCAGTACTTC. V gene TRBV11-2 combines with J gene TRBJ2-7; D possibly corresponds to TRBD1 (6 bases). The CDR3 extends over 17 amino acids. V was shortened by 2 bases and J by 2 bases, with 19 bases between the two germline ends. In germline, CDR1 is SGHAT, CDR2 FQNNGV.